This T cell receptor beta chain was recovered during a study of quantifying T cell responses using KT2 cells. Study-level information: cDNA was made from DNase-treated RNA using alpha and beta constant primers.

The CDR3 length is 13 residues. The V gene lost 0 bases and the J gene lost 5 bases, with 5 bases spanning the gap. This clonotype was recorded at least ten times. The antigen is undetermined. The study's findings and limits: KT2 clone alpha and beta sequence counts scaled linearly with input KT2 cell number.

KT2, a clone with a known TCR, was spiked into unfractionated PBMC. Fixed numbers of PBMC received varying amounts of KT2 cells. Each cDNA got a UMI-containing oligo ligated at its 3' end. First-round PCR used three to five cycles and beta primers RC1.1 and RC1.2 covering TRBC1 and TRBC2. One entry per CDR3 protein, called by TCRdb with MiXCR from the UMI-ligation and nested PCR reads. The sample lists about 32,000 distinct CDR3 sequences, about 7.3% occurring once. Material: PBMCs spiked with cells of the T cell clone KT2. This TCR came from a human donor. J is TRBJ1-5 and V is TRBV12-3 or TRBV12-4, with D unresolved. The CDR3 spells CASSLARDQPQHF. DNA of the CDR3: TGTGCCAGCAGTTTAGCGAGGGATCAGCCCCAGCATTTT.